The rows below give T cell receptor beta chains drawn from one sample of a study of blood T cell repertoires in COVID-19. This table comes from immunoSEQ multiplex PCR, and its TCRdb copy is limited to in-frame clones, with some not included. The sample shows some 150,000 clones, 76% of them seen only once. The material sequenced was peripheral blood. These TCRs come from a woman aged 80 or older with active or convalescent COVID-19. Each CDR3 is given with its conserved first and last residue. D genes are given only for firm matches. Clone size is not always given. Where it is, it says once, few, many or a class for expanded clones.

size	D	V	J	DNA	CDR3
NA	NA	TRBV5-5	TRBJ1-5	TGTGCCAGCAGCTTTAGTAGATCTCGGCAGCCCCAGCATTTT	CASSFSRSRQPQHF
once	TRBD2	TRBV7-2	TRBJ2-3	TGTGCCAGCAGCTCCACCTCTAGCGGGGGACGGTATTTT	CASSSTSSGGRYF
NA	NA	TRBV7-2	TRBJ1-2	TGTGCCAGCAGCCCAGCGGGCGGGGCATATGGCTACACCTTC	CASSPAGGAYGYTF
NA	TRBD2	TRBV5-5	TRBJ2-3	TGTGCCAGCAGCTTGCTTCGGGTTCGCGGGGGGCGCACAGATACGCAGTATTTT	CASSLLRVRGGRTDTQYF
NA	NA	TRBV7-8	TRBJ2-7	TGTGCCAGCAGCTTAAGTCCTGCCACTCCGTTACAGTACTTC	CASSLSPATPLQYF
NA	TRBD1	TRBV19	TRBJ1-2	TGTGCCAGTAGTTATCCAGGGGGCGCATCCTATGGCTACACCTTC	CASSYPGGASYGYTF
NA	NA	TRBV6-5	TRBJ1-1	TGTGCCAGCAGTTACGAGGGAGCCCCGGGGACTGAAGCTTTCTTT	CASSYEGAPGTEAFF
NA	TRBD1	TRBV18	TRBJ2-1	TGTGCCAGCTCACTCGGACAGGGGGCGATCAATGAGCAGTTCTTC	CASSLGQGAINEQFF
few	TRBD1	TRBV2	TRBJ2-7	TGTGCCAGCAGTCCCCGGACAGGGTCGTACTACGAGCAGTACTTC	CASSPRTGSYYEQYF
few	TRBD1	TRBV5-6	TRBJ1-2	TGTGCCAGCAGCACCGGGACAGTCTATGGCTACACCTTC	CASSTGTVYGYTF
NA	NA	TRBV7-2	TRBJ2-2	TGTGCCAGCAGCCGGGAAACAGGGACGACCGGGGAGCTGTTTTTT	CASSRETGTTGELFF
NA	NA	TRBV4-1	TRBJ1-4	TGCGCCAGCAGCCTTCAGGGGTACGCTAATGAAAAACTGTTTTTT	CASSLQGYANEKLFF
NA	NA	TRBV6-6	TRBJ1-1	TGTGCCAGCAGTCAGAGGACTGGCTCAGCTCGAATGAACACTGAAGCTTTCTTT	CASSQRTGSARMNTEAFF
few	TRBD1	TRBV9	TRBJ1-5	TGTGCCAGCAGTGCAGGACAGGATCAGCCCCAGCATTTT	CASSAGQDQPQHF
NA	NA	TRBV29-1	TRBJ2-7	TGCAGCGTTGTGGGGGGGGCCTCCTACGAGCAGTACTTC	CSVVGGASYEQYF